This TCR beta chain originates from a study of spatial heterogeneity in lung cancer. Overall study: Raw-read counts averaged over ten per unique TCR and UMI combination. Notes on the study in general: The study found ubiquitous expanded tumor TCRs in blood more at resection than follow-up.

TCRdb called the 5' RACE reads again in MiXCR, with one record for every CDR3 protein. The data contain approximately 27,000 distinct CDR3 sequences, around 6.1% of them seen just once; the ten biggest clones take up approximately 20%. The time point denotes: blood at routine non-recurrence follow-up after resection. Unsorted whole RNA of tumor, nontumor lung or frozen PBMC was sequenced. Many counts were recorded for this clonotype. Its specificity is unknown. Germline V gene lookup returns CDR1 SNHLY and CDR2 FYNNEI. The V and J ends lost 4 bases and 3 bases, in that order; junction bases with no gene match: 4. The CDR3 loop spans 14 amino acids.

This TCR derives from a male donor with early-stage non-small cell lung cancer. Here the sequenced sample was PBMCs, taken at follow-up. V and J are TRBV2 and TRBJ2-5; 8 positions match TRBD1. CDR3 region: CASSGGTGEETQYF. The DNA of the CDR3 is TGTGCCAGCAGTGGAGGGACAGGAGAAGAGACCCAGTACTTC.